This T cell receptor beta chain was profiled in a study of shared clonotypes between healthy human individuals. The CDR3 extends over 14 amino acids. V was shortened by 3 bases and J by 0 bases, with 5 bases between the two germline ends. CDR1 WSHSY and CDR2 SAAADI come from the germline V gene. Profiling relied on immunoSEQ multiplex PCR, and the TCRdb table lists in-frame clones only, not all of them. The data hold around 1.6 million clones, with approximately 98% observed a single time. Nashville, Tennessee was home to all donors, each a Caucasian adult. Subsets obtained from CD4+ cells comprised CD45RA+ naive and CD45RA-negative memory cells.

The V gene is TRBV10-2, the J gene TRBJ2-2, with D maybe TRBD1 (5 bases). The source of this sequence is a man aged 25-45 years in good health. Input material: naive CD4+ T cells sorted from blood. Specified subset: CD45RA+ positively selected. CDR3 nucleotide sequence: TGCGCCAGCAGTGACAGGGCGAACACCGGGGAGCTGTTTTTT. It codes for CASSDRANTGELFF.